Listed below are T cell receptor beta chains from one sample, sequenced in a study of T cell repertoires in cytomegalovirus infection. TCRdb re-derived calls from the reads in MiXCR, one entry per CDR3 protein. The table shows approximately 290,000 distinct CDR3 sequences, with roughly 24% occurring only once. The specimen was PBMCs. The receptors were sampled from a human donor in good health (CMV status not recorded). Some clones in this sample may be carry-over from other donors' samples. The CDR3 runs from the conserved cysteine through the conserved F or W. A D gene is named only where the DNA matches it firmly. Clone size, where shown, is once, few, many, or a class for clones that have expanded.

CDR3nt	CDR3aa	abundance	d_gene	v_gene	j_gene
TGCGCCAGCAGCTTGGTTGCCCCATCGGATACGCAGTATTTT	CASSLVAPSDTQYF	once	-	TRBV5-1	TRBJ2-3
TGTGCCAGCAGCTTAGGCAACTCCCCCTACGAGCAGTACTTC	CASSLGNSPYEQYF	many	-	TRBV7-2	TRBJ2-7
TGTGCCAGCTCACCTTTGGACAGGGGGGGCTACGAGCAGTACTTC	CASSPLDRGGYEQYF	few	TRBD1	TRBV18	TRBJ2-7
TGCGCCAGCAGCTTGGAAGTAGGGGGGATCACTGAAGCTTTCTTT	CASSLEVGGITEAFF	few	-	TRBV5-1	TRBJ1-1
TGCAGCGTTGCTCCCCGGGACCAGAAGGGCTATGGCTACACCTTC	CSVAPRDQKGYGYTF	-	-	TRBV29-1	TRBJ1-2
TGTGCCAGTAGTATTGCAGGGGATGGCAATGAGCAGTTCTTC	CASSIAGDGNEQFF	-	-	TRBV19	TRBJ2-1
TGTGCCGGTCAAGCGCGGAACTATAATTCACCCCTCCACTTT	CAGQARNYNSPLHF	few	-	TRBV2	TRBJ1-6
TGTGCCAGCAGTGCCCTAGCGGGAGGGCCCATCGATGAGCAGTTCTTC	CASSALAGGPIDEQFF	-	TRBD2	TRBV2	TRBJ2-1
TGTGCCAGCAGCCGAATTCTAGCGGGAGGAGGCAATGAGCAGTTCTTC	CASSRILAGGGNEQFF	-	TRBD2	TRBV6-2/TRBV6-3	TRBJ2-1
TGTGCCAGCAGCCCCTTTTTTGTCTCCTACAATGAGCAGTTCTTC	CASSPFFVSYNEQFF	many	-	TRBV7-2	TRBJ2-1
TGCAGCGTGCCCCTAGGGGGGATGGAGACCCAGTACTTC	CSVPLGGMETQYF	few	-	TRBV29-1	TRBJ2-5
TGTGCCAGCAGTGGGATCGGGGCAACTAATGAAAAACTGTTTTTT	CASSGIGATNEKLFF	few	-	TRBV6-1	TRBJ1-4
TGCGCCAGCAGCTTAACCGGACAGAGGGCTTTCTTT	CASSLTGQRAFF	few	-	TRBV5-1	TRBJ1-1
TGCAGTGCTAGTTCCAGCGGGGGAGATCGTGAGCAGTTCTTC	CSASSSGGDREQFF	many	TRBD2	TRBV20-1	TRBJ2-1
TGTGCCAGCAGCTTATCTTCGGGTCGGCGGGGGTACACTGAAGCTTTCTTT	CASSLSSGRRGYTEAFF	-	-	TRBV7-4	TRBJ1-1
TGTGCCAGTGAGTCGGTTTGGACCGGGGAGCTGTTTTTT	CASESVWTGELFF	-	-	TRBV19	TRBJ2-2
TGCAGCGCCCGGACAGTAACAGAGACCCAGTACTTC	CSARTVTETQYF	-	-	TRBV29-1	TRBJ2-5
TGTGCCAGCATGGGGTACAGGCGGAACACTGAAGCTTTCTTT	CASMGYRRNTEAFF	-	-	TRBV2	TRBJ1-1
TGTGCCAGCAGTACTCGGACAGGGGAAGGCTATGGCTACACCTTC	CASSTRTGEGYGYTF	-	TRBD1	TRBV27	TRBJ1-2
TGTGCCAGCAGCTTAGATCCTCTACCCCCCGGGACAGGGGACGCCTACACCTTC	CASSLDPLPPGTGDAYTF	few	TRBD1	TRBV11-2	TRBJ1-2
TGTGCCAGCAGTCTGACACCTAACCCGGACCACGAGCAGTACTTC	CASSLTPNPDHEQYF	-	-	TRBV6-1	TRBJ2-7
TGTGCCAGCAGCGTACAGGGATCTTGGAATGAAAAACTGTTTTTT	CASSVQGSWNEKLFF	many	-	TRBV7-2	TRBJ1-4
TGTGCCAGCAGCCCTCAGACAGGGCTGAACACTGAAGCTTTCTTT	CASSPQTGLNTEAFF	-	TRBD1	TRBV7-9	TRBJ1-1
TGTGCCAGCAGCCAAGGAAGATTGGGAACTGAAGCTTTCTTT	CASSQGRLGTEAFF	-	-	TRBV14	TRBJ1-1
TGTGCCAGCAGCACAGGGACTAGCGGGAGGACAGATACGCAGTATTTT	CASSTGTSGRTDTQYF	many	TRBD2	TRBV7-2	TRBJ2-3
TGTGCCAGCAGCTTAGAGGAACCGGGACTGTCCTACGAGCAGTACTTC	CASSLEEPGLSYEQYF	many	-	TRBV7-6	TRBJ2-7
TGTGCCAGCAGTTTATTATGGCTAAGAGGGGGGGGGGGGGGGAAAACAGATACGCAGTATTTT	CASSLLWLRGGGGGKTDTQYF	-	-	TRBV28	TRBJ2-3
TGTGCCAGCAGCCCTCGGATTAGCGGGAGCGACGAGCAGTACTTC	CASSPRISGSDEQYF	few	TRBD2	TRBV14	TRBJ2-7
TGCAGCGGTTCACAGGGGTGGCACGAGCAGTACTTC	CSGSQGWHEQYF	-	TRBD1	TRBV29-1	TRBJ2-7
TGTGCCAGCAGCTTTTTGGGTCTAGATACGCAGTATTTT	CASSFLGLDTQYF	few	-	TRBV7-9	TRBJ2-3
TGTGCCAGCAGGGGAGGGGGGGATGGCAATCAGCCCCAGCATTTT	CASRGGGDGNQPQHF	-	-	TRBV6-6	TRBJ1-5
TGTGCCAGCAGTTACTCGTCTAGCGGGGGGGCGTATCGGTATTTT	CASSYSSSGGAYRYF	-	TRBD2	TRBV6-6	TRBJ2-3
TGTGCCAGCAGCCAAGGGGGGACAGGAAACTACGAGCAGTACTTC	CASSQGGTGNYEQYF	-	TRBD1	TRBV4-2	TRBJ2-7
TGTGCCAGCAGCCTCCGGACAGGACAAGAGACCCAGTACTTC	CASSLRTGQETQYF	-	TRBD1	TRBV7-3	TRBJ2-5
TGTGCCAGCAGCTTATTAGCGGGAGGGAGCCGAACCGGGGAGCTGTTTTTT	CASSLLAGGSRTGELFF	many	TRBD2	TRBV7-2	TRBJ2-2
TGTGTCAGCACGGTCAGGGGAGGTTCACCCCTCCACTTT	CVSTVRGGSPLHF	-	-	TRBV28	TRBJ1-6
TGTGCCAGCAGTAGGAACAGGGTCGAGCAGTACTTC	CASSRNRVEQYF	-	-	TRBV27	TRBJ2-7
TGTGCCAGCAGCCGAAAACAGAATCAGCCCCAGCATTTT	CASSRKQNQPQHF	many	-	TRBV7-2	TRBJ1-5
TGTGCCAGCTCACCACCGGGGAGGGAGACCCAGTACTTC	CASSPPGRETQYF	-	-	TRBV18	TRBJ2-5
TGTGCCAGCAGCCGAAACAGCCCCTCCTATAATTCACCCCTCCACTTT	CASSRNSPSYNSPLHF	-	-	TRBV2	TRBJ1-6
TGCGCCAGCAGCTTTGGACAGGGTAAAGAAGCTTTCTTT	CASSFGQGKEAFF	once	TRBD1	TRBV5-1	TRBJ1-1
TGTGCCTGCCTGCGGCTACTCAACACCGGGGAGCTGTTTTTT	CACLRLLNTGELFF	many	-	TRBV7-2	TRBJ2-2
TGTGCCAGCAGTTTCTCACTAGCGGGAGGGCCCGGGGAGCAGTTCTTC	CASSFSLAGGPGEQFF	many	TRBD2	TRBV28	TRBJ2-1
TGTGCCAGCAGTTTCACTGACAGGGGAAACTACGAGCAGTACTTC	CASSFTDRGNYEQYF	-	TRBD1	TRBV12-3/TRBV12-4	TRBJ2-7
TGTGCCAGCAGTTTGCAACACCCGTCATCGGATACGCAGTATTTT	CASSLQHPSSDTQYF	many	-	TRBV12-3/TRBV12-4	TRBJ2-3
TGTGCCAGCAGTGAACTATCCGGGACAGACAATGAGCAGTTCTTC	CASSELSGTDNEQFF	-	TRBD1	TRBV6-1	TRBJ2-1
TGTGCCAGCAGTTATTCGGGGGAGGAGCTGTTTTTT	CASSYSGEELFF	once	-	TRBV6-5	TRBJ2-2
TGTGCCAGCCTACACGGGGCGGATAATAATTCACCCCTCCACTTT	CASLHGADNNSPLHF	few	-	TRBV28	TRBJ1-6
TGTGCCAGCAGCTTGTTATCGAACACTGAAGCTTTCTTT	CASSLLSNTEAFF	many	-	TRBV7-2	TRBJ1-1
TGCGCCAGCAGCCACAGCGGGGATTACAATGAGCAGTTCTTC	CASSHSGDYNEQFF	many	TRBD2	TRBV4-1	TRBJ2-1
TGTGCCAGCAGCACCGGACAGGGGGCGGGAGAGCAGTACTTC	CASSTGQGAGEQYF	-	TRBD1	TRBV5-4	TRBJ2-7
TGTGCCAGCAGCTTAGAGCGGTACAGGGTCAACGCTGGGGCCAACGTCCTGACTTTC	CASSLERYRVNAGANVLTF	many	-	TRBV7-2	TRBJ2-6
TGTGCCAGCAGCAGACCTTCTACAGGGGCCAAAAACATTCAGTACTTC	CASSRPSTGAKNIQYF	-	-	TRBV6-1	TRBJ2-4
TGTGCCAGCAGTTCGACATTGGACAATCAGCCCCAGCATTTT	CASSSTLDNQPQHF	-	-	TRBV28	TRBJ1-5